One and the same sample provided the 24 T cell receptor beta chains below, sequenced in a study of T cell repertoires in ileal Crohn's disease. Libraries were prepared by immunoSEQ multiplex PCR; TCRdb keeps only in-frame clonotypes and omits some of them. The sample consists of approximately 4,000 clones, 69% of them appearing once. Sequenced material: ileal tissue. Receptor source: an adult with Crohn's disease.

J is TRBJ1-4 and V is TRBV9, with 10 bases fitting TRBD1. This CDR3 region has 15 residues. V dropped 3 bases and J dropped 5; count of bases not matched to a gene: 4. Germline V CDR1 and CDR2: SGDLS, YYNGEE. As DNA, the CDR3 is TGTGCCAGCAGCGGACAGGGGGCGCCGAATGAAAAACTGTTTTTT. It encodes CASSGQGAPNEKLFF.

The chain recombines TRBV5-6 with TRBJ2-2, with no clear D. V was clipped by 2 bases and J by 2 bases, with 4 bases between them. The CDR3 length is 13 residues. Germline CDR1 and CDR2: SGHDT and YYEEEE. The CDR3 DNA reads TGTGCCAGCAGCTTCCAAAACACCGGGGAGCTGTTTTTT. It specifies CASSFQNTGELFF.

The CDR3 loop is CASSHPSSSYNSPLHF. In DNA, the CDR3 is TGTGCCAGCAGCCATCCATCGAGCTCCTATAATTCACCCCTCCACTTT. The chain is built from TRBV7-9 and TRBJ1-6; no reliable D call. The CDR3 is 16 amino acids. Germline lookup yields CDR1 SEHNR and CDR2 FQNEAQ (reference sequence). The V end was cut by 5 bases, the J end by 0 bases, with 11 bases between. The full variable domain, in which reference TRBV7-9 and TRBJ1-6 provide the parts outside the CDR3, is DTGVSQNPRHKITKRGQNVTFRCDPISEHNRLYWYRQTLGQGPEFLTYFQNEAQLEKSRLLSDRFSAERPKGSFSTLEIQRTEQGDSAMYLCASSHPSSSYNSPLHFGNGTRLTVT.

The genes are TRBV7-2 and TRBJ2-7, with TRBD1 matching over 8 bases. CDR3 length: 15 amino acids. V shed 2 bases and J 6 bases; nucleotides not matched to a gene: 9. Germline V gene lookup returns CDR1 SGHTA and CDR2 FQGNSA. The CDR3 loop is CASSLYTGTGSEQYF. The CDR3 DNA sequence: TGTGCCAGCAGCTTATATACTGGGACAGGTAGCGAGCAGTACTTC.

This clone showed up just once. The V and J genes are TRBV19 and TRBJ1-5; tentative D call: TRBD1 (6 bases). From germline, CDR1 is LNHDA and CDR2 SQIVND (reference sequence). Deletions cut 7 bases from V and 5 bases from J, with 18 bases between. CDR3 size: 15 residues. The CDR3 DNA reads TGTGCCAGTACCGCGACAGGTCTCGCCCATCAGCCCCAGCATTTT. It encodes CASTATGLAHQPQHF.

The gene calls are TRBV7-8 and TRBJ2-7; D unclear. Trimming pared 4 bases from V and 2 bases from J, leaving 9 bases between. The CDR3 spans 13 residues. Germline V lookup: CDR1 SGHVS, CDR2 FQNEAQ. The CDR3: CASSSTVTYEQYF. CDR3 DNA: TGTGCCAGCAGCTCCACAGTAACCTACGAGCAGTACTTC.

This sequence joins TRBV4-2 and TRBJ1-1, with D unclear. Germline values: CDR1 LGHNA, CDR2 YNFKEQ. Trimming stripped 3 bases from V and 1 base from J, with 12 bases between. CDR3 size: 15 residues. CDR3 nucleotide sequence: TGTGCCAGCAGCCAGGCGGGGTTCCGGAACACTGAAGCTTTCTTT. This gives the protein CASSQAGFRNTEAFF.

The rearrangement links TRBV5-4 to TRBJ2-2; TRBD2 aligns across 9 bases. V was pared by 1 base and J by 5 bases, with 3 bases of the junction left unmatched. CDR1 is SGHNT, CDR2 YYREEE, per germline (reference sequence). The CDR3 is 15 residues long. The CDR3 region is CASSLIAGATGELFF. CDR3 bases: TGTGCCAGCAGCTTGATAGCGGGAGCTACCGGGGAGCTGTTTTTT.

The CDR3 reads CSVSPGDSDQPQHF. For the CDR3, the DNA is TGCAGCGTGAGTCCGGGGGACAGTGATCAGCCCCAGCATTTT. The chain employs TRBV29-1 and TRBJ1-5; TRBD1 matches 7 bases. CDR3 size: 14 residues. After removal of 6 bases from V and 5 bases from J, the junction contained 10 bases not matched to a gene. Germline V lookup: CDR1 SQVTM, CDR2 ANQGSEA.

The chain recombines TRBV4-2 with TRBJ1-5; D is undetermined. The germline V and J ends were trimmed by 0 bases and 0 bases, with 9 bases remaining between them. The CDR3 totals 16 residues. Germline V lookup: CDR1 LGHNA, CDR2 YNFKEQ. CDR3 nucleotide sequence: TGTGCCAGCAGCCAAGATCTACCGAGTAGCAATCAGCCCCAGCATTTT. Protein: CASSQDLPSSNQPQHF.

In nucleotides, the CDR3 is TGCGCCAGCAGCCAAGGGGGGGGGAACGACTATGGCTACACCTTC. This translates into CASSQGGGNDYGYTF. This rearrangement joins TRBV4-1 to TRBJ1-2, with D tentatively TRBD1 (5 bases). V lost 1 base, J lost 3 bases, and 12 bases lay in between. This CDR3 comprises 15 residues. From germline, CDR1 is MGHRA and CDR2 YSYEKL.

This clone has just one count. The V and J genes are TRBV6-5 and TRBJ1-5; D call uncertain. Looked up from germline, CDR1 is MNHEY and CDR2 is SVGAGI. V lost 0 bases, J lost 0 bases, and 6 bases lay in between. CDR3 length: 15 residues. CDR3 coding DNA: TGTGCCAGCAGTTACTCATCAGATAGCAATCAGCCCCAGCATTTT. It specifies CASSYSSDSNQPQHF.

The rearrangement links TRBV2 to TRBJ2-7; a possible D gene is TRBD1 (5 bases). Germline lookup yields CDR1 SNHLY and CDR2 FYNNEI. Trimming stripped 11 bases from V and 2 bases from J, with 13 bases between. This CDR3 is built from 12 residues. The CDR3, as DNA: TGTGCCGTCAGGGTAGCTGCCTACGAGCAGTACTTC. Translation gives CAVRVAAYEQYF.

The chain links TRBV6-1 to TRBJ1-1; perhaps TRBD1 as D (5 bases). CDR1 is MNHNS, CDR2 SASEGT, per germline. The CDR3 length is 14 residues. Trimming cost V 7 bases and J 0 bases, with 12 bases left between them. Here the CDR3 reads CASTPGGMNTEAFF. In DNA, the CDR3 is TGTGCCAGCACCCCGGGGGGGATGAACACTGAAGCTTTCTTT.

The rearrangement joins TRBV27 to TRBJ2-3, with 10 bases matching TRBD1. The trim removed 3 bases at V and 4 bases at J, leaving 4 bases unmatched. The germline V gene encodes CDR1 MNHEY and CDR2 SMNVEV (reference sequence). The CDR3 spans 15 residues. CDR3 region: CASSFWGQGSDTQYF. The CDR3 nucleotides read TGTGCCAGCAGTTTTTGGGGACAGGGGTCAGATACGCAGTATTTT.

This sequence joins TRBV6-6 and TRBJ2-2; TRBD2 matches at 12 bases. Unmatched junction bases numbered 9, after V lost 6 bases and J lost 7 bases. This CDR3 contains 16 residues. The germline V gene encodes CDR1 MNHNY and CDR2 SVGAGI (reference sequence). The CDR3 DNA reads TGTGCCAGCAGCCCTCTAGCGGGGGGGCTGAACGGGGAGCTGTTTTTT. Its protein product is CASSPLAGGLNGELFF.

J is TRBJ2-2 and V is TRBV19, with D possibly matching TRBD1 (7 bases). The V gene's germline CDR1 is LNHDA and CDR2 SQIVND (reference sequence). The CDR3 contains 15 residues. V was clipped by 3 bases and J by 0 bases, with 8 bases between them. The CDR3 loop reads CASSIRGANTGELFF. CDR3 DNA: TGTGCCAGTAGTATCAGGGGGGCGAACACCGGGGAGCTGTTTTTT. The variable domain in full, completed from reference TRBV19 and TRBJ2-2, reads DGGITQSPKYLFRKEGQNVTLSCEQNLNHDAMYWYRQDPGQGLRLIYYSQIVNDFQKGDIAEGYSVSREKKESFPLTVTSAQKNPTAFYLCASSIRGANTGELFFGEGSRLTVL.

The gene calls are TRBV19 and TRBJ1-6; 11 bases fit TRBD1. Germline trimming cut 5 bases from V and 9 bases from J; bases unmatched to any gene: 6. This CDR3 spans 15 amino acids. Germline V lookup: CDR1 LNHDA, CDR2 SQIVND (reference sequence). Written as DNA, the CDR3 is TGTGCCAGTAGTCCCCGGACAGGGGGCGGTTCACCCCTCCACTTT. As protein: CASSPRTGGGSPLHF.

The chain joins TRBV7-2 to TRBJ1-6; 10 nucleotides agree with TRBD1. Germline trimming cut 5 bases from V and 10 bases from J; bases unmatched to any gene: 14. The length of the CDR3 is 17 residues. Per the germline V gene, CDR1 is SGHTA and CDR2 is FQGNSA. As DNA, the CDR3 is TGTGCCAGCAGCGCCTCCCGACAGGGGGCGGTTGGATCACCCCTCCACTTT. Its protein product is CASSASRQGAVGSPLHF.

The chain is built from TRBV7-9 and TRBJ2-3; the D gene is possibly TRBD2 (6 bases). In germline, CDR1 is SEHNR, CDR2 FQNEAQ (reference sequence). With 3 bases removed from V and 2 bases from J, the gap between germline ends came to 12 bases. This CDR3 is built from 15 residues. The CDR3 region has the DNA TGTGCCAGCAGCTTCAACCTAGCGCCCACAGATACGCAGTATTTT. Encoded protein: CASSFNLAPTDTQYF.

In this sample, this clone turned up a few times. The CDR3 spells CASSLGRGLTDTQYF. The CDR3 nucleotides are TGTGCCAGCAGCTTGGGGCGGGGCCTAACAGATACGCAGTATTTT. The chain joins TRBV5-6 to TRBJ2-3; maybe TRBD2 (6 bases). The CDR3 covers 15 residues. The germline gives CDR1 SGHDT, CDR2 YYEEEE. Trimming shortened V by 0 bases and J by 3 bases, and 11 bases separated the two germline ends.

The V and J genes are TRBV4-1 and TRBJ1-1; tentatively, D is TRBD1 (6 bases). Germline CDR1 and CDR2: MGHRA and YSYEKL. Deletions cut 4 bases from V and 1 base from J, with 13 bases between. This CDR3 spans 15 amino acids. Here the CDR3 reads CASSPQQGPNTEAFF. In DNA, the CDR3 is TGCGCCAGCAGCCCCCAACAGGGACCGAACACTGAAGCTTTCTTT.

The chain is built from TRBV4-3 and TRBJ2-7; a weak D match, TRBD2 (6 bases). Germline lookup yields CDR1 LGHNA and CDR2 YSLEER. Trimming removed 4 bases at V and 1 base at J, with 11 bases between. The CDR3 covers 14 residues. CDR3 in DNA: TGCGCCAGCAGCCCCTTCGGGGGTTCCTACGAGCAGTACTTC. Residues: CASSPFGGSYEQYF.

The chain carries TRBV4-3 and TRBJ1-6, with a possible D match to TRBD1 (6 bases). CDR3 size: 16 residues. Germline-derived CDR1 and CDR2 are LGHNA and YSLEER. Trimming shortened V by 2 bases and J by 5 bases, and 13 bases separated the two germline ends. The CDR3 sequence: CASSQLSDRNNSPLHF. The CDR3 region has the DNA TGCGCCAGCAGCCAACTAAGCGACAGGAATAATTCACCCCTCCACTTT.